This TCR beta chain was captured by sequencing in a study of spatial heterogeneity in lung cancer. General study points: It was found that expanded intratumoral alpha and beta TCR counts tracked tumor mutation counts.

This clonotype has ten or more counts. Antigen unknown. Every TCR cDNA molecule bore its own unique molecular identifier. A single record per CDR3 protein comes from TCRdb applying MiXCR to the 5' RACE reads. The profile covers around 100,000 distinct CDR3 sequences, with under 4.5% appearing a single time and 21% taken by the ten largest. This CDR3 is built from 15 residues. The germline V gene has CDR1 MDHEN and CDR2 SYDVKM. V lost 5 bases, J lost 1 base, and 12 bases lay in between. Documented time point: sample taken at primary tumor resection. The donors, 70 or so patients with untreated early-stage non-small cell lung cancer, provided the samples. Whole RNA from tumor, nontumor lung or frozen PBMC was sequenced unsorted.

The sequence came from a male donor with early-stage non-small cell lung cancer. Specimen: lung tumor tissue, collected at surgery. The rearrangement links TRBV28 to TRBJ1-5, with a tentative D call TRBD1 (5 bases). The CDR3 protein is CASSGFRGSNQPQHF. The CDR3 DNA sequence: TGTGCCAGCAGTGGGTTTCGGGGGAGCAATCAGCCCCAGCATTTT.